Following are 26 T cell receptor beta chains from one sample sequenced in a study of T cells in localized non-small cell lung cancer. Measured with immunoSEQ multiplex PCR; TCRdb has only the in-frame clones, and not every one. Of around 1,300 clones in the sample, about a third are singletons; the top ten hold over 7%. This sample comprised normal lung tissue next to the tumor, obtained before any cancer treatment. These receptor sequences come from a woman aged 40-70 years with stage I squamous cell lung carcinoma.

J is TRBJ2-5 and V is TRBV6-8; D is possibly TRBD1 (5 bases). The V gene's germline CDR1 is MNHGY and CDR2 SAAAGT. V was trimmed by 7 bases and J by 2 bases, leaving 20 bases between them. The CDR3 totals 16 residues. CDR3: CASIVARARGQETQYF. CDR3 nucleotide sequence: TGTGCCAGCATCGTGGCCCGGGCTAGGGGACAAGAGACCCAGTACTTC.

The chain uses TRBV19 and TRBJ2-7, with D unresolved. Germline V gene sequence: CDR1 LNHDA, CDR2 SQIVND (reference sequence). The CDR3 runs to 14 residues. V lost 6 bases to trimming and J lost 2 bases, with 14 bases between them. The CDR3 sequence: CASRPGLTPYEQYF. The CDR3 nucleotides read TGTGCCAGTAGGCCGGGCCTTACTCCCTACGAGCAGTACTTC. Full variable domain (rest looked up from reference TRBV19 and TRBJ2-7): DGGITQSPKYLFRKEGQNVTLSCEQNLNHDAMYWYRQDPGQGLRLIYYSQIVNDFQKGDIAEGYSVSREKKESFPLTVTSAQKNPTAFYLCASRPGLTPYEQYFGPGTRLTVT.

V is TRBV9 and J is TRBJ1-2; D is ambiguous. V shed 5 bases and J shed 0 bases, with 11 bases lying between them. The CDR3 is made up of 14 amino acids. Germline values: CDR1 SGDLS, CDR2 YYNGEE. The CDR3 sequence is CASSEAAPNYGYTF. CDR3 in DNA: TGTGCCAGCAGTGAGGCGGCTCCTAACTATGGCTACACCTTC.

This clone was detected only a few times. The rearrangement joins TRBV6-8 to TRBJ2-3; D is perhaps TRBD2 (6 bases). The CDR3 contains 16 residues. V lost 7 bases to trimming and J lost 2 bases, with 19 bases between them. Germline V gene data show CDR1 as MNHGY and CDR2 as SAAAGT. CDR3 sequence: CASNGLGGIFTDTQYF. CDR3 coding DNA: TGTGCCAGCAATGGGTTGGGGGGAATCTTCACAGATACGCAGTATTTT.

This clone was detected a few times. The CDR3 bases are TGTGCCATCAGTGAGGGGGACAGGGAATTGGAGACCCAGTACTTC. It translates to CAISEGDRELETQYF. The chain recombines TRBV10-3 with TRBJ2-5; TRBD1 aligns across 9 bases. The CDR3 has 15 residues. The germline V gene has CDR1 ENHRY and CDR2 SYGVKD. V shed 2 bases, J shed 5 bases, and the junction held 6 bases outside the gene matches.

The V and J genes are TRBV30 and TRBJ2-1; no definite D call. This CDR3 region has 14 residues. With 4 bases removed from V and 8 bases from J, the gap between germline ends came to 18 bases. CDR1 is GTSNPN, CDR2 SVGIG, per germline (reference sequence). The CDR3 nucleotides read TGTGCCTGGAATTTTGGGAACCGTGTTGATGAGCAGTTCTTC. Its translation: CAWNFGNRVDEQFF.

In this sample, this clone turned up a few times. The chain joins TRBV1 to TRBJ2-7. TRBV1 counts as a pseudogene. This CDR3 comprises 16 residues. The CDR3 DNA follows: TGCGCCAGCAGCCAAGATTTTCGGGGACCACGCTACGAGCAGTACTTC. As protein: CASSQDFRGPRYEQYF.

V usage is TRBV30 and J usage is TRBJ2-6; D is unresolved. This CDR3 is built from 13 residues. Trimming shortened V by 8 bases and J by 0 bases, and 8 bases separated the two germline ends. From germline, CDR1 is GTSNPN and CDR2 SVGIG (reference sequence). The CDR3, as DNA: TGTGCCCTTACAAGCTCTGGGGCCAACGTCCTGACTTTC. Amino acid sequence: CALTSSGANVLTF.

The chain recombines TRBV9 with TRBJ2-3; tentatively, D is TRBD1 (6 bases). This CDR3 region has 14 residues. Germline CDR1 and CDR2: SGDLS and YYNGEE. V lost 2 bases, J lost 5 bases, and 12 bases lay in between. The chain's CDR3 is CASSVEGQRDTQYF. CDR3 coding DNA: TGTGCCAGCAGCGTCGAAGGACAGCGAGATACGCAGTATTTT.

In its sample, this clone was seen a few times. The chain recombines TRBV10-2 with TRBJ2-7; no reliable D call. The germline V and J ends were trimmed by 3 bases and 1 base, with 7 bases remaining between them. The germline gives CDR1 WSHSY, CDR2 SAAADI. CDR3 length: 13 residues. The CDR3 DNA reads TGCGCCAGCAGTGAAAACTTGTCCTACGAGCAGTACTTC. Protein sequence: CASSENLSYEQYF.

This clone was seen a few times. V and J are TRBV6-7 and TRBJ1-4; TRBD1 might be the D (5 bases). TRBV6-7 is reported as an ORF; its role is uncertain. The V and J ends lost 7 bases and 0 bases respectively, with 9 bases between them. The CDR3 covers 14 residues. The CDR3, as DNA: TGTGCCAGCAAAGGACATGCAACTAATGAAAAACTGTTTTTT. The encoded protein is CASKGHATNEKLFF.

This clone has more than one count but fewer than ten. The chain combines TRBV7-5 with TRBJ2-7; TRBD1 was called by the table and not checked on the DNA. TRBV7-5 is designated a pseudogene. The CDR3 totals 14 residues. The CDR3 nucleotides are TGTGCCAGCAGGGGCGCAGGTCGAGGCTACGAGCAGTACTTC. Protein: CASRGAGRGYEQYF.

This chain connects TRBV1 to TRBJ1-1; TRBD1, the table's D call, lacks a check against the DNA. TRBV1 is labeled a pseudogene. The CDR3 runs to 16 residues. The CDR3 is CASSLNSRTPGTEAFF. As DNA, the CDR3 is TGCGCCAGCAGCCTTAACAGCCGGACCCCAGGGACTGAAGCTTTCTTT.

This chain uses TRBV19 with TRBJ2-3, with D unclear. Trimming removed 5 bases at V and 2 bases at J, with 5 bases between. The CDR3 loop spans 12 amino acids. Per the germline V gene, CDR1 is LNHDA and CDR2 is SQIVND (reference sequence). The CDR3 region has the DNA TGTGCCAGTAGTCCCAACACAGATACGCAGTATTTT. It yields the protein CASSPNTDTQYF.

The CDR3 coding sequence is TGTGCCTGGACTGGTTGGGGGTCCACTGAAGCTTTCTTT. It specifies CAWTGWGSTEAFF. This chain uses TRBV30 with TRBJ1-1; TRBD1 is a possible D gene (5 bases). The germline V and J ends were trimmed by 4 bases and 4 bases, with 13 bases remaining between them. Per germline, CDR1 GTSNPN and CDR2 SVGIG (reference sequence). There are 13 residues in the CDR3.

The chain couples TRBV12-5 to TRBJ2-2; D gene ambiguous. The CDR3 contains 12 residues. CDR1 LGHNT and CDR2 FRNRAP come from the germline V gene. Deletions cut 0 bases from V and 8 bases from J, with 4 bases between. The CDR3 DNA is TGTGCTAGTGGTTTGGTAGCGGGGGAGCTGTTTTTT. It translates to CASGLVAGELFF.

This clone has a handful of counts. The chain couples TRBV6-7 to TRBJ1-2; 9 nucleotides align to TRBD1. TRBV6-7 is marked as an open reading frame, function uncertain. V dropped 6 bases and J dropped 7; count of bases not matched to a gene: 9. This CDR3 spans 14 amino acids. The CDR3 reads CASSPGTGRGGYTF. Here the CDR3 DNA reads TGTGCCAGCAGCCCAGGGACAGGGAGAGGTGGCTACACCTTC.

This clone is medium-sized by share. The chain couples TRBV9 to TRBJ2-5; D may correspond to TRBD1 or TRBD2 (6 bases each). Germline assignment: CDR1 SGDLS and CDR2 YYNGEE. The CDR3 spans 15 residues. The germline V and J ends were trimmed by 4 bases and 4 bases, with 17 bases remaining between them. The CDR3 sequence: CASSPFGGKGETQYF. The CDR3 nucleotides read TGTGCCAGCAGCCCATTCGGGGGCAAGGGAGAGACCCAGTACTTC.

A note on this clone: The junction departs from germline at one end; a sequencing error may be responsible. The J gene is TRBJ2-2, the V gene TRBV11-3; D perhaps matches TRBD2 (5 bases). CDR3 length: 15 residues. The germline gives CDR1 SGHNT, CDR2 YENEEA. CDR3 in amino acids: CASSYLRLNTGKLFF. CDR3 DNA: TGTGCCAGCAGCTATCTCCGACTCAACACCGGGAAGCTGTTTTTT.

This clone has more than one count but fewer than ten. This chain joins TRBV6-8 and TRBJ1-5, with a tentative D call TRBD1 (6 bases). CDR1 and CDR2 (germline): MNHGY, SAAAGT. V gave up 5 bases and J gave up 1 base, with 18 bases separating them. This CDR3 comprises 17 residues. CDR3 in amino acids: CASSKRPGEWSNQPQHF. CDR3 DNA: TGTGCCAGCAGTAAGCGACCAGGGGAATGGAGCAATCAGCCCCAGCATTTT.

This clone was detected only once. The chain carries TRBV18 and TRBJ1-6, with TRBD1 as a possible D gene (5 bases). The germline CDR1 and CDR2 sequences are KGHSH and LQKENI. V was pared by 5 bases and J by 0 bases, with 14 bases between. The CDR3 spans 17 residues. The CDR3 spells CASSAGAGSSYNSPLHF. The CDR3 bases are TGTGCCAGCTCAGCCGGGGCGGGCAGCTCCTATAATTCACCCCTCCACTTT.

The CDR3 region is CASSFEGGPGETQYF. Written as DNA, the CDR3 is TGCGCCAGCAGCTTCGAGGGGGGGCCCGGAGAGACCCAGTACTTC. This chain links TRBV5-1 with TRBJ2-5; a weak D match, TRBD2 (7 bases). Looked up from germline, CDR1 is SGHRS and CDR2 is YFSETQ. Trimming pared 2 bases from V and 4 bases from J, leaving 15 bases between. The CDR3 sequence is 15 residues long.

The chain uses TRBV15 and TRBJ1-5; D unresolved. The CDR3 is made up of 14 amino acids. V was trimmed by 1 base and J by 4 bases, leaving 8 bases between them. Germline loops: CDR1 LNHNV, CDR2 YYDKDF (reference sequence). CDR3 protein: CATSRGQTNQPQHF. CDR3 DNA sequence: TGTGCCACCAGCAGAGGTCAGACTAATCAGCCCCAGCATTTT. The complete variable domain, with remaining parts taken from reference TRBV15 and TRBJ1-5, reads DAMVIQNPRYQVTQFGKPVTLSCSQTLNHNVMYWYQQKSSQAPKLLFHYYDKDFNNEADTPDNFQSRRPNTSFCFLDIRSPGLGDTAMYLCATSRGQTNQPQHFGDGTRLSIL.

This clone was recorded once. This chain connects TRBV12-5 to TRBJ2-1; either TRBD1 or TRBD2 may fit D (5 bases each). This CDR3 is 11 amino acids long. Trimming stripped 11 bases from V and 9 bases from J, with 14 bases between. Germline V gene data show CDR1 as LGHNT and CDR2 as FRNRAP. CDR3 coding DNA: TGTGCTGGTTGGGGGTTAGGTGAGCAGTTCTTC. Its protein product is CAGWGLGEQFF.

The rearrangement uses TRBV29-1 and TRBJ2-5; D not resolved. Looked up from germline, CDR1 is SQVTM and CDR2 is ANQGSEA. The CDR3 length is 13 residues. V was trimmed by 5 bases and J by 1 base, leaving 11 bases between them. CDR3 bases: TGCAGCGTTACACCCAGCCTCCAAGAGACCCAGTACTTC. This gives the protein CSVTPSLQETQYF.

The gene calls are TRBV18 and TRBJ2-1; D is undetermined. Germline loops: CDR1 KGHSH, CDR2 LQKENI. Trimming removed 4 bases from V and 0 bases from J, with 10 bases in between. This CDR3 region has 15 residues. For the CDR3, the DNA is TGTGCCAGCTCACTTTCGATCAGCTCCTACAATGAGCAGTTCTTC. Protein: CASSLSISSYNEQFF.